The next 10 T cell receptor beta chains were all read from a single sample in a study of shared clonotypes between healthy human individuals. The protocol was immunoSEQ multiplex PCR, while the TCRdb copy is restricted to in-frame clones and leaves out a portion. The sample holds some 490,000 clones, 70% to 80% seen once. Sequencing was carried out using PBMCs. The receptors derive from a woman in her 40s in good health. Some clones in this sample may be carry-over from other donors' samples.

The chain joins TRBV10-3 to TRBJ1-1, with D perhaps TRBD1 (6 bases). Trimming took off 3 bases at V and 2 bases at J, with 10 bases between the two ends. CDR1 is ENHRY, CDR2 SYGVKD, per germline. The CDR3 spans 14 residues. CDR3 sequence reads: CAISDTGLNTEAFF. CDR3 nucleotide sequence: TGTGCCATCAGTGACACAGGGTTAAACACTGAAGCTTTCTTT.

This rearrangement joins TRBV6-6 to TRBJ2-7; 10 bases fit TRBD2. CDR3 length: 14 amino acids. Looked up from germline, CDR1 is MNHNY and CDR2 is SVGAGI (reference sequence). V trimming: 4 bases; J trimming: 6 bases; junction bases outside the gene matches: 6. This CDR3 is CASSSTSGTREQYF. CDR3 sequence (DNA): TGTGCCAGCAGTTCCACTAGCGGGACGCGCGAGCAGTACTTC.

J is TRBJ1-1 and V is TRBV6-5; D is ambiguous. There are 12 residues in the CDR3. In germline, CDR1 is MNHEY, CDR2 SVGAGI. V was shortened by 8 bases and J by 3 bases, with 10 bases between the two germline ends. CDR3 residues: CASGPGDTEAFF. The CDR3 region has the DNA TGTGCCAGCGGTCCCGGAGACACTGAAGCTTTCTTT.

The V and J genes are TRBV7-3 and TRBJ2-1; tentatively, D is TRBD2 (5 bases). With 2 bases removed from V and 3 bases from J, the gap between germline ends came to 11 bases. There are 15 residues in the CDR3. Germline V gives CDR1 SGHTA, CDR2 FQGTGA. CDR3 nucleotide sequence: TGTGCCAGCAGCTTAGAGCCAGCGGACTACAATGAGCAGTTCTTC. Translation gives CASSLEPADYNEQFF.

The chain combines TRBV5-4 with TRBJ1-2; TRBD1 is a possible D gene (5 bases). CDR3 length equals 13 residues. V was clipped by 4 bases and J by 5 bases, with 12 bases between them. Looked up from germline, CDR1 is SGHNT and CDR2 is YYREEE (reference sequence). The CDR3 DNA follows: TGTGCCAGCAGCACCGGGACGGAGTATGGCTACACCTTC. It codes for CASSTGTEYGYTF.

CDR3 bases: TGTGCCAGCAGCAAAGCCCTAGCGGGAGTCAATGAGCAGTTCTTC. Its protein product is CASSKALAGVNEQFF. This sequence joins TRBV21-1 and TRBJ2-1; the table's D call of TRBD2 was not tested on the DNA. TRBV21-1 is a pseudogene locus. The CDR3 covers 15 residues.

V usage is TRBV6-5 and J usage is TRBJ2-5, with D tentatively TRBD2 (7 bases). The CDR3 is made up of 15 amino acids. Germline V gives CDR1 MNHEY, CDR2 SVGAGI. V dropped 10 bases and J dropped 4 bases, with 22 bases sitting between them. CDR3 amino acids: CATSAGQRDGETQYF. The DNA for the CDR3 is TGTGCCACATCGGCCGGACAGCGGGACGGAGAGACCCAGTACTTC.

This chain joins TRBV7-6 and TRBJ2-1, with D maybe TRBD1 (5 bases). CDR3 length: 18 residues. Germline V lookup: CDR1 SGHVS, CDR2 FNYEAQ. With 1 base removed from V and 0 bases from J, the gap between germline ends came to 16 bases. The CDR3 DNA reads TGTGCCAGCAGCTTAGAGGCGGTAGGGGTCAGCTCCTACAATGAGCAGTTCTTC. Amino acids: CASSLEAVGVSSYNEQFF.

In its sample, this clone was seen many times. Other DNA sequences in this specimen translate into the identical CDR3. The chain employs TRBV18 and TRBJ2-1; D might be TRBD2 (5 bases). V was trimmed by 3 bases and J by 10 bases, leaving 10 bases between them. This CDR3 has 12 amino acids. Germline-derived CDR1 and CDR2 are KGHSH and LQKENI. CDR3 region: CASSPGRGEQFF. DNA for the CDR3: TGTGCCAGCTCACCCGGCAGAGGGGAGCAGTTCTTC.

Of note for this clone: Other DNA sequences from this sample encode an identical CDR3 as well. The chain joins TRBV18 to TRBJ2-5; no firm D call. The CDR3 has 12 amino acids. V was trimmed by 2 bases and J by 4 bases, leaving 5 bases between them. From germline, CDR1 is KGHSH and CDR2 LQKENI. In DNA, the CDR3 is TGTGCCAGCTCACCAGGCACAGAGACCCAGTACTTC. Translating gives CASSPGTETQYF.